This note documents a single T cell receptor (beta chain) sequence. Antigen: not known. This entry belongs to a study of OX40 agonist ivuxolimab in advanced cancers. Study background: The study gave patients intravenous ivuxolimab at 0.01 to 10 mg/kg every 2 weeks.

Study-wide results and caveats: Clonal expansion was seen in CD4+ and CD8+ blood T cells by week 6 at 0.1 to 3.0 mg/kg.

Patients with a history of autoimmune disease or on systemic immunosuppression were excluded. Trimming shortened V by 4 bases and J by 9 bases, and 10 bases separated the two germline ends. The CDR3 has 12 residues. The germline V gene has CDR1 MDHEN and CDR2 SYDVKM. The data were produced by immunoSEQ multiplex PCR, yet TCRdb's version contains in-frame clones alone and is incomplete. The sample carries approximately 54,000 clones, roughly 90% recorded once. This specimen was CD4+ or CD8+ T cells sorted from blood, taken in a trial of the OX40 agonist ivuxolimab. This TCR was sampled from an adult with an advanced solid tumor such as melanoma, head and neck, liver or kidney cancer. V is TRBV28 and J is TRBJ1-5; the D is unclear. This chain's CDR3 is CASSSPGRPQHF. CDR3 coding DNA: TGTGCCAGCAGTTCCCCCGGGCGGCCCCAGCATTTT.